A single sample is the source of the 28 T cell receptor beta chains below, sequenced in a study of T cell changes during pregnancy in multiple sclerosis. The assay was immunoSEQ multiplex PCR, and TCRdb's table has in-frame clones only and misses some. The top ten hold about 1.2% of the sample, which has roughly 40,000 clones, more than 90% seen once. This specimen consisted of peripheral blood, obtained before pregnancy. All receptors come from a female donor with multiple sclerosis, enrolled in a pregnancy study.

The chain combines TRBV27 with TRBJ2-1; TRBD2 matches 7 bases. This CDR3 is built from 16 residues. CDR1 and CDR2 (germline): MNHEY, SMNVEV (reference sequence). V lost 4 bases and J lost 10; bases outside the gene matches: 16. The CDR3 loop reads CASSSQWTSSLEEQFF. In DNA form, the CDR3 reads TGTGCCAGCAGTTCGCAATGGACTAGTAGTCTAGAAGAGCAGTTCTTC.

The V and J genes are TRBV10-1 and TRBJ1-2; TRBD1 might be the D (6 bases). This CDR3 spans 13 amino acids. Germline loops: CDR1 WNHNN, CDR2 SYGVQD (reference sequence). V was pared by 0 bases and J by 8 bases, with 10 bases between. As DNA, the CDR3 is TGCGCCAGCAGTGAGTCGACGGGGGGCGGCTACACCTTC. Its protein product is CASSESTGGGYTF.

The genes are TRBV2 and TRBJ2-5; the match to TRBD2 covers 10 bases. The length of the CDR3 is 15 residues. CDR1 and CDR2 (germline): SNHLY, FYNNEI. The J segment lost 4 bases and the V segment lost 6 bases, leaving 8 bases of the junction unmatched. In DNA, the CDR3 is TGTGCCAGCAGCACAGCGGGAGGGCCAAGAGAGACCCAGTACTTC. Amino acids: CASSTAGGPRETQYF.

This clone was observed once. The chain joins TRBV7-9 to TRBJ1-4; D is possibly TRBD1 (6 bases). V shed 3 bases and J shed 7 bases, with 15 bases lying between them. Germline V gene data show CDR1 as SEHNR and CDR2 as FQNEAQ (reference sequence). The CDR3 spans 15 residues. Written as DNA, the CDR3 is TGTGCCAGCAGCTTCCGGGCCAAAGGGGGTGAAAAACTGTTTTTT. It translates to CASSFRAKGGEKLFF.

V gene TRBV27 combines with J gene TRBJ1-2; unclear D gene. Germline V gene sequence: CDR1 MNHEY, CDR2 SMNVEV (reference sequence). This CDR3 region has 14 residues. Trimming removed 6 bases at V and 10 bases at J, with 21 bases between. CDR3 sequence reads: CASSQSSMIQDYTF. In DNA form, the CDR3 reads TGTGCCAGCAGCCAATCAAGTATGATCCAGGACTACACCTTC.

The DNA for the CDR3 is TGTGCCAGCTCACAGCCGGGACAGGGGGCCGGCTCTGGAAACACCATATATTTT. This sequence encodes CASSQPGQGAGSGNTIYF. The gene calls are TRBV18 and TRBJ1-3; TRBD1 agrees at 12 bases. The V gene end was trimmed by 4 bases and the J gene end by 0 bases; junction bases not matched to a gene: 7. The CDR3 contains 18 residues. Germline values: CDR1 KGHSH, CDR2 LQKENI.

The chain couples TRBV27 to TRBJ2-7, with 8 bases lining up with TRBD1. The CDR3 spans 14 residues. V was clipped by 8 bases and J by 3 bases; unmatched bases: 9. CDR1 is MNHEY, CDR2 SMNVEV, per germline (reference sequence). The chain's CDR3 is CASGITGGGYEQYF. CDR3 in DNA: TGTGCCAGCGGAATAACAGGGGGTGGCTACGAGCAGTACTTC.

This clone showed up just once. The chain uses TRBV5-1 and TRBJ2-2; D possibly corresponds to TRBD1 (5 bases). Germline V gene lookup returns CDR1 SGHRS and CDR2 YFSETQ. The CDR3 totals 14 residues. Between the trimmed V and J ends, which lost 0 bases and 5 bases, there was a span of 8 bases. The CDR3 sequence is CASSLVPGTGELFF. The CDR3 coding sequence is TGCGCCAGCAGCTTGGTGCCAGGGACCGGGGAGCTGTTTTTT. Combining the CDR3 with reference TRBV5-1 and TRBJ2-2 gives the whole variable domain KAGVTQTPRYLIKTRGQQVTLSCSPISGHRSVSWYQQTPGQGLQFLFEYFSETQRNKGNFPGRFSGRQFSNSRSEMNVSTLELGDSALYLCASSLVPGTGELFFGEGSRLTVL.

The chain carries TRBV16 and TRBJ1-5; the D is unclear. V was shortened by 7 bases and J by 2 bases, with 12 bases between the two germline ends. The CDR3 length is 14 residues. CDR1 KGHSY and CDR2 FQNENV come from the germline V gene. CDR3: CASKVGSRNQPQHF. CDR3 in DNA: TGTGCCAGCAAGGTAGGGAGTCGCAATCAGCCCCAGCATTTT.

V is TRBV4-1 and J is TRBJ2-3; TRBD2 is a possible D gene (6 bases). V was shortened by 2 bases and J by 2 bases, with 23 bases between the two germline ends. Germline-derived CDR1 and CDR2 are MGHRA and YSYEKL. The CDR3 runs 19 residues. CDR3 loop: CASSQRRGPGTETTDTQYF. CDR3 sequence (DNA): TGCGCCAGCAGCCAAAGAAGGGGCCCCGGGACTGAGACCACAGATACGCAGTATTTT.

This chain joins TRBV7-3 and TRBJ2-1; TRBD1 agrees at 9 bases. The germline V gene has CDR1 SGHTA and CDR2 FQGTGA. Trimming took 0 bases from V and 9 from J; bases not matched to a gene: 18. This CDR3 has 19 amino acids. The CDR3 is CASSLTSTVGQGRLGEQFF. The CDR3 DNA follows: TGTGCCAGCAGCTTAACGTCAACGGTGGGACAGGGAAGATTGGGTGAGCAGTTCTTC.

Note on this clone: Other DNA variants within this sample encode the same CDR3. The chain links TRBV5-1 to TRBJ2-1, with 10 positions matching TRBD2. Germline V gives CDR1 SGHRS, CDR2 YFSETQ. Trimming at V came to 4 bases and at J to 3 bases, leaving 4 bases not matched to a gene. The CDR3 consists of 15 residues. The CDR3 reads CASSQTSGNYNEQFF. In nucleotides, the CDR3 is TGCGCCAGCAGCCAAACTAGCGGGAACTACAATGAGCAGTTCTTC.

This rearrangement joins TRBV19 to TRBJ1-4; D call uncertain. Germline V lookup: CDR1 LNHDA, CDR2 SQIVND (reference sequence). The V and J ends lost 6 bases and 0 bases respectively, with 17 bases between them. CDR3 size: 17 residues. The CDR3 DNA follows: TGTGCCAGTAGAGGAGCGGTGGAGACTGCAACTAATGAAAAACTGTTTTTT. Protein sequence: CASRGAVETATNEKLFF.

The chain recombines TRBV5-1 with TRBJ2-3; D gene unclear. CDR3 length equals 15 residues. The ends were cut back, 0 bases at V and 5 bases at J, with 13 bases in the middle. Germline V gene sequence: CDR1 SGHRS, CDR2 YFSETQ. DNA of the CDR3: TGCGCCAGCAGCTTGGAGAGTAGAAGTAGAGATACGCAGTATTTT. Protein: CASSLESRSRDTQYF.

This sequence joins TRBV5-1 and TRBJ2-1; tentative D call: TRBD2 (6 bases). The V end was cut by 4 bases, the J end by 12 bases, with 14 bases between. The germline CDR1 and CDR2 sequences are SGHRS and YFSETQ. The CDR3 extends over 12 amino acids. The CDR3, as DNA: TGCGCCAGCAGCATGGAGGGGCCTGTGCAGTTCTTC. Translation gives CASSMEGPVQFF. The full variable domain, completed using reference TRBV5-1 and TRBJ2-1, is KAGVTQTPRYLIKTRGQQVTLSCSPISGHRSVSWYQQTPGQGLQFLFEYFSETQRNKGNFPGRFSGRQFSNSRSEMNVSTLELGDSALYLCASSMEGPVQFFGPGTRLTVL.

The chain couples TRBV4-2 to TRBJ2-7; 8 nucleotides agree with TRBD1. There are 15 residues in the CDR3. V dropped 0 bases and J dropped 1; count of bases not matched to a gene: 2. The V gene's germline CDR1 is LGHNA and CDR2 YNFKEQ. The chain's CDR3 is CASSQEGTGSYEQYF. Here the CDR3 DNA reads TGTGCCAGCAGCCAAGAGGGGACAGGATCCTACGAGCAGTACTTC.

The rearrangement uses TRBV5-1 and TRBJ2-7; weak D call: TRBD1 (5 bases). CDR3 length: 16 residues. Trimming removed 0 bases from V and 0 bases from J, with 13 bases in between. Germline assignment: CDR1 SGHRS and CDR2 YFSETQ. The CDR3 here is CASSLGIQVSSYEQYF. The CDR3 DNA sequence: TGCGCCAGCAGCTTGGGAATACAGGTCAGCTCCTACGAGCAGTACTTC.

The chain combines TRBV27 with TRBJ2-3, with D tentatively TRBD2 (6 bases). The CDR3 runs to 13 residues. Trimming left V 2 bases short and J 3 bases short, with 6 bases between. Germline V gene data show CDR1 as MNHEY and CDR2 as SMNVEV (reference sequence). CDR3 loop: CASSLGGTDTQYF. The CDR3 region has the DNA TGTGCCAGCAGTTTAGGGGGGACAGATACGCAGTATTTT.

The rearrangement joins TRBV19 to TRBJ2-7; the match to TRBD1 covers 9 bases. The CDR3 contains 15 residues. In germline, CDR1 is LNHDA, CDR2 SQIVND (reference sequence). V was clipped by 0 bases and J by 2 bases; unmatched bases: 2. CDR3 region: CASSIERDRAYEQYF. The CDR3 region has the DNA TGTGCCAGTAGTATAGAGCGGGACAGGGCCTACGAGCAGTACTTC.

The CDR3 spells CASGEGAYGYTF. CDR3 sequence (DNA): TGTGCCAGCGGCGAGGGGGCTTATGGCTACACCTTC. The chain joins TRBV28 to TRBJ1-2; 7 nucleotides agree with TRBD1. This CDR3 spans 12 amino acids. The J segment lost 5 bases and the V segment lost 8 bases, leaving 5 bases of the junction unmatched. Germline values: CDR1 MDHEN, CDR2 SYDVKM.

The V and J genes are TRBV4-1 and TRBJ1-3, with D perhaps TRBD1 (6 bases). V was clipped by 8 bases and J by 2 bases, with 10 bases between them. Per germline, CDR1 MGHRA and CDR2 YSYEKL. This CDR3 has 13 amino acids. CDR3 DNA: TGCGCCAGCCGTCCAGGGGCTGGAAACACCATATATTTT. Protein: CASRPGAGNTIYF.

The chain is built from TRBV5-1 and TRBJ2-5, with 7 positions matching TRBD1. The CDR3 is 15 residues long. With V trimmed by 0 bases and J by 2 bases, 4 bases remained unmatched. The germline gives CDR1 SGHRS, CDR2 YFSETQ. CDR3 sequence (DNA): TGCGCCAGCAGCTTGGGGCAGGGGGATCAAGAGACCCAGTACTTC. Translation gives CASSLGQGDQETQYF. Based on the CDR3 plus reference TRBV5-1 and TRBJ2-5, the full variable domain is KAGVTQTPRYLIKTRGQQVTLSCSPISGHRSVSWYQQTPGQGLQFLFEYFSETQRNKGNFPGRFSGRQFSNSRSEMNVSTLELGDSALYLCASSLGQGDQETQYFGPGTRLLVL.

The chain carries TRBV28 and TRBJ1-1, with D maybe TRBD1 (6 bases). CDR3 size: 14 residues. V lost 7 bases and J 7 bases, leaving 19 bases between the germline ends. CDR1 MDHEN and CDR2 SYDVKM come from the germline V gene. The CDR3 DNA sequence: TGTGCCAGCACCCGGGGGGTGCGGGGGCGTGAAGCTTTCTTT. Translation gives CASTRGVRGREAFF.

V gene TRBV5-1 combines with J gene TRBJ2-7; unclear D gene. Germline-derived CDR1 and CDR2 are SGHRS and YFSETQ. V lost 0 bases, J lost 3 bases, and 13 bases lay in between. CDR3 length: 15 amino acids. This chain's CDR3 is CASSLAAVSGYEQYF. CDR3 in DNA: TGCGCCAGCAGCTTGGCCGCGGTCAGTGGCTACGAGCAGTACTTC. Full variable domain (rest looked up from reference TRBV5-1 and TRBJ2-7): KAGVTQTPRYLIKTRGQQVTLSCSPISGHRSVSWYQQTPGQGLQFLFEYFSETQRNKGNFPGRFSGRQFSNSRSEMNVSTLELGDSALYLCASSLAAVSGYEQYFGPGTRLTVT.

The chain couples TRBV28 to TRBJ1-2; D unclear. V gave up 3 bases and J gave up 4 bases, with 36 bases separating them. In germline, CDR1 is MDHEN, CDR2 SYDVKM. CDR3 size: 22 residues. The CDR3 here is CASSLLAPTIIIGVDPPYGYTF. The DNA of the CDR3 is TGTGCCAGCAGTTTGTTGGCCCCAACTATCATTATTGGAGTGGATCCCCCCTATGGCTACACCTTC.

The rearrangement links TRBV30 to TRBJ2-5; perhaps TRBD2 as D (6 bases). The CDR3 consists of 13 residues. The V end was cut by 0 bases, the J end by 3 bases, with 8 bases between. CDR1 is GTSNPN, CDR2 SVGIG, per germline (reference sequence). The chain's CDR3 is CAWSVLAEETQYF. CDR3 coding DNA: TGTGCCTGGAGTGTACTAGCTGAAGAGACCCAGTACTTC. Full variable domain (rest looked up from reference TRBV30 and TRBJ2-5): SQTIHQWPATLVQPVGSPLSLECTVEGTSNPNLYWYRQAAGRGLQLLFYSVGIGQISSEVPQNLSASRPQDRQFILSSKKLLLSDSGFYLCAWSVLAEETQYFGPGTRLLVL.

V usage is TRBV6-5 and J usage is TRBJ2-7; D not certain. The germline CDR1 and CDR2 sequences are MNHEY and SVGAGI. V gave up 0 bases and J gave up 3 bases, with 15 bases separating them. The CDR3 consists of 16 residues. The CDR3 DNA sequence: TGTGCCAGCAGTTACTCGAGTGGTAGCCGGATCTACGAGCAGTACTTC. This encodes CASSYSSGSRIYEQYF.

The chain is built from TRBV5-1 and TRBJ2-7; TRBD2 is a possible D gene (6 bases). V was cut by 4 bases and J by 5 bases, with 25 bases left in between. CDR3 length: 17 amino acids. The germline V gene encodes CDR1 SGHRS and CDR2 YFSETQ. CDR3 bases: TGCGCCAGCAGCACTACTTCGGGACTTCGAGCTCCCCACGAGCAGTACTTC. Its protein product is CASSTTSGLRAPHEQYF.